Each of the 20 T cell receptor beta chains below was sequenced from the same sample in a study of CD8 T cells in ankylosing spondylitis. One entry per CDR3 protein results from TCRdb running MiXCR on the 5' RACE reads. The data contain some 240,000 distinct CDR3 sequences, over 15% of them singletons. Sequenced: blood, either unsorted or a sorted T cell fraction (not recorded which). The receptors derive from a male donor with ankylosing spondylitis or in good health (not recorded which).

This clonotype was seen a few times. The rearrangement links TRBV5-6 to TRBJ1-1; the D is unclear. Trimming stripped 1 base from V and 0 bases from J, with 10 bases between. The CDR3 covers 15 residues. CDR1 is SGHDT, CDR2 YYEEEE, per germline. As DNA, the CDR3 is TGTGCCAGCAGCTTGCGCGGGAGGGTGAACACTGAAGCTTTCTTT. Translated: CASSLRGRVNTEAFF.

V and J are TRBV15 and TRBJ2-2; 7 positions agree with TRBD1. The V gene end was trimmed by 9 bases and the J gene end by 2 bases; junction bases not matched to a gene: 12. Germline CDR1 reads LNHNV; CDR2 reads YYDKDF (reference sequence). This CDR3 contains 16 residues. Written as DNA, the CDR3 is TGTGCCACGACAGGGTACCCAGACCGAAACACCGGGGAGCTGTTTTTT. Its protein is CATTGYPDRNTGELFF.

This clonotype has more than one count but fewer than ten. The V call is TRBV6-1, the J call TRBJ2-5; 13 nucleotides match TRBD2. The germline V gene has CDR1 MNHNS and CDR2 SASEGT. This CDR3 is 18 amino acids long. Unmatched junction bases numbered 15, after V lost 6 bases and J lost 5 bases. The CDR3 protein is CASSPGDGLAGDQETQYF. For the CDR3, the DNA is TGTGCCAGCAGCCCCGGCGATGGACTAGCGGGAGATCAGGAGACCCAGTACTTC.

This chain uses TRBV19 with TRBJ2-2, with D possibly matching TRBD2 (5 bases). Germline CDR1 is LNHDA and CDR2 is SQIVND (reference sequence). Trimming pared 0 bases from V and 7 bases from J, leaving 6 bases between. This CDR3 comprises 13 residues. This CDR3 is CASSIEEGGELFF. For the CDR3, the DNA is TGTGCCAGTAGTATAGAAGAGGGCGGGGAGCTGTTTTTT.

The chain recombines TRBV27 with TRBJ2-7, with 13 bases fitting TRBD2. The CDR3 has 15 residues. Per the germline V gene, CDR1 is MNHEY and CDR2 is SMNVEV (reference sequence). The ends lost 2 bases at V and 2 bases at J; junction bases unmatched: 0. Written as DNA, the CDR3 is TGTGCCAGCAGTTTAACTAGCGGGAGGGCCTACGAGCAGTACTTC. Encoded protein: CASSLTSGRAYEQYF.

The chain has TRBV11-2 and TRBJ2-3; 8 nucleotides match TRBD2. Per germline, CDR1 SGHAT and CDR2 FQNNGV. J was trimmed by 4 bases and V by 0 bases; bases with no gene match: 6. There are 16 residues in the CDR3. The CDR3 sequence: CASSLDLGLGSDTQYF. The CDR3 coding sequence is TGTGCCAGCAGCTTAGATCTGGGACTAGGATCAGATACGCAGTATTTT.

This clonotype was observed many times. V is TRBV7-3 and J is TRBJ2-1; D possibly uses TRBD1 or TRBD2 (5 bases each). This CDR3 is 15 amino acids long. V lost 0 bases to trimming and J lost 7 bases, with 13 bases between them. Germline assignment: CDR1 SGHTA and CDR2 FQGTGA. The CDR3 coding sequence is TGTGCCAGCAGCTTAACGGCGGGCAGGGATAATGAGCAGTTCTTC. Encoded protein: CASSLTAGRDNEQFF.

This clonotype was seen repeatedly, ten times or more. The V call is TRBV12-3 or TRBV12-4, the J call TRBJ2-1, with TRBD2 matching over 12 bases. The CDR3 length is 17 residues. Unmatched junction bases numbered 12, after V lost 5 bases and J lost 7 bases. The CDR3 DNA follows: TGTGCCAGCAGTCCCCCCCGACTAGCGGGAGTTGTTAATGAGCAGTTCTTC. Translating gives CASSPPRLAGVVNEQFF.

This clonotype was counted once. Here the CDR3 DNA reads TGTGCCAGTAGTATGGTTTTCGGGCGGTCCTCTGGGGCCAACGTCCTGACTTTC. Translated, it gives CASSMVFGRSSGANVLTF. V gene TRBV19 combines with J gene TRBJ2-6; D gene uncertain. The germline V gene encodes CDR1 LNHDA and CDR2 SQIVND (reference sequence). This CDR3 is 18 amino acids long. The V gene lost 3 bases and the J gene lost 0 bases, with 15 bases spanning the gap.

This clonotype came up once. This rearrangement joins TRBV12-3 or TRBV12-4 to TRBJ2-5, with 8 bases fitting TRBD2. Germline trimming cut 7 bases from V and 4 bases from J; bases unmatched to any gene: 17. This CDR3 has 17 residues. This CDR3 is CASTSRDFGRAAETQYF. Here the CDR3 DNA reads TGTGCCAGCACCTCGCGGGACTTCGGGAGGGCCGCAGAGACCCAGTACTTC.

This clonotype came up a few times. The J gene is TRBJ2-1, the V gene TRBV29-1; 9 positions match TRBD2. The CDR3 spans 15 residues. Trimming at V came to 6 bases and at J to 4 bases, leaving 10 bases not matched to a gene. The germline V gene has CDR1 SQVTM and CDR2 ANQGSEA. The CDR3, as DNA: TGCAGCGTACACACTAGCGGGCCCTCATACAATGAGCAGTTCTTC. Its protein product is CSVHTSGPSYNEQFF.

This clonotype was recorded at least ten times. CDR3 in amino acids: CASRRGNIQYF. The CDR3 DNA sequence: TGTGCCAGCAGACGGGGGAACATTCAGTACTTC. V and J are TRBV5-5 and TRBJ2-4, with D perhaps matching TRBD2 (6 bases). V was trimmed by 5 bases and J by 7 bases, leaving 7 bases between them. Germline loops: CDR1 SGHKS, CDR2 YYEKEE (reference sequence). The CDR3 is 11 amino acids.

This clonotype was detected once. The chain employs TRBV4-1 and TRBJ2-7; D is undetermined. Deletions cut 6 bases from V and 6 bases from J, with 15 bases between. The CDR3 sequence is 13 residues long. The V gene's germline CDR1 is MGHRA and CDR2 YSYEKL. The CDR3 bases are TGCGCCAGCAGGCAATTTCCGGGTGGCGAGCAGTACTTC. It codes for CASRQFPGGEQYF.

This clonotype is medium-sized by share. The chain joins TRBV24-1 to TRBJ2-1, with TRBD1 matching 9 bases. This CDR3 has 16 amino acids. Germline-derived CDR1 and CDR2 are KGHDR and SFDVKD. The junction had 10 bases not matched to a gene; V was cut back by 4 bases and J by 7 bases. For the CDR3, the DNA is TGTGCCACCAGTGACTTGGGACAGGGTCTCGATAATGAGCAGTTCTTC. Translation gives CATSDLGQGLDNEQFF.

There are a few counts of this clonotype. This rearrangement joins TRBV24-1 to TRBJ2-1; TRBD1 agrees at 7 bases. The ends lost 5 bases at V and 2 bases at J; junction bases unmatched: 8. Germline V gene lookup returns CDR1 KGHDR and CDR2 SFDVKD. This CDR3 spans 16 amino acids. DNA for the CDR3: TGTGCCACCAGTGTGCGACAGGGTCGAACCTACAATGAGCAGTTCTTC. Its protein is CATSVRQGRTYNEQFF.

This clonotype was detected only a few times. V gene TRBV24-1 combines with J gene TRBJ2-7; D is unresolved. The CDR3 consists of 17 residues. Germline CDR1 KGHDR, CDR2 SFDVKD. Trimming removed 0 bases from V and 0 bases from J, with 14 bases in between. The CDR3 here is CATSDLQKAESSYEQYF. Written as DNA, the CDR3 is TGTGCCACCAGTGATTTGCAGAAGGCTGAAAGCTCCTACGAGCAGTACTTC.

This clonotype was counted between two and nine times. J is TRBJ2-1 and V is TRBV20-1; TRBD2 agrees at 7 bases. Germline V gene data show CDR1 as DFQATT and CDR2 as SNEGSKA (reference sequence). The CDR3 consists of 15 residues. V was pared by 0 bases and J by 10 bases, with 12 bases of the junction left unmatched. The CDR3 spells CSARDWASGAPEQFF. The CDR3 DNA follows: TGCAGTGCTAGAGACTGGGCTAGCGGAGCCCCGGAGCAGTTCTTC.

This chain connects TRBV7-8 to TRBJ2-2; no definite D call. V dropped 4 bases and J dropped 1 base, with 10 bases sitting between them. Germline V gene lookup returns CDR1 SGHVS and CDR2 FQNEAQ. The CDR3 extends over 15 amino acids. CDR3 nucleotide sequence: TGTGCCAGCAGCTCTCAGGCTAAGAACACCGGGGAGCTGTTTTTT. Translating it yields CASSSQAKNTGELFF.

This clonotype was seen a handful of times. The rearrangement joins TRBV15 to TRBJ2-5; TRBD1 matches 8 bases. Germline V lookup: CDR1 LNHNV, CDR2 YYDKDF (reference sequence). Trimming cost V 6 bases and J 5 bases; bases outside gene matches: 5. The CDR3 loop spans 13 amino acids. CDR3 loop: CATRAGGEETQYF. The DNA for the CDR3 is TGTGCCACCAGGGCAGGGGGCGAGGAGACCCAGTACTTC.

CDR3 amino acids: CASGPPGQAYNEQFF. For the CDR3, the DNA is TGTGCCAGCGGACCCCCGGGACAGGCCTACAATGAGCAGTTCTTC. The chain uses TRBV28 and TRBJ2-1, with 8 bases that match TRBD1. The germline V gene has CDR1 MDHEN and CDR2 SYDVKM. CDR3 size: 15 residues. V trimming: 8 bases; J trimming: 2 bases; junction bases outside the gene matches: 8.